The 30 T cell receptor beta chains presented below share a single source sample, sequenced in a study of blood T cells in healthy people across ages. A sample-barcoded 5' primer and a J-beta primer mix were used in a second PCR of about 7 to 11 cycles. TCRdb recomputed calls from the 5' RACE reads with MiXCR, one row per CDR3 protein. The sample consists of 1.8 million or so distinct CDR3 sequences, around 40% of them appearing once. Sequenced sample: blood. Source of these receptors: a human donor in good health.

This chain joins TRBV6-5 and TRBJ2-1, with D possibly being TRBD1 (6 bases). V lost 6 bases and J 4 bases, leaving 16 bases between the germline ends. The CDR3 has 15 amino acids. Per germline, CDR1 MNHEY and CDR2 SVGAGI. DNA for the CDR3: TGTGCCAGCAGCGAACGGGACACTGATTACAATGAGCAGTTCTTC. Residues: CASSERDTDYNEQFF.

The chain links TRBV5-1 to TRBJ1-2; D unclear. The CDR3 sequence is 13 residues long. V was cut by 5 bases and J by 1 base, with 9 bases left in between. The V gene's germline CDR1 is SGHRS and CDR2 YFSETQ. The CDR3 DNA sequence: TGCGCCAGCAGTCAGAGGAATAACTATGGCTACACCTTC. Translating gives CASSQRNNYGYTF.

This chain uses TRBV14 with TRBJ2-1; no definite D call. Trimming left V 1 base short and J 2 bases short, with 12 bases between. The length of the CDR3 is 16 residues. Per the germline V gene, CDR1 is SGHDN and CDR2 is FVKESK. The CDR3 DNA reads as TGTGCCAGCAGCCAAGTCTATGTAGGGCCCTACAATGAGCAGTTCTTC. Its translation: CASSQVYVGPYNEQFF.

The genes are TRBV12-3 or TRBV12-4 and TRBJ2-4; 14 nucleotides align to TRBD2. The closer fit of TRBJ2-7 to the DNA end suggests the J call may be wrong. The CDR3 is made up of 16 amino acids. The CDR3 region has the DNA TGTGCCAGCAGTTTAGAAGGACTAGCGGGGGGATACGAGCAGTACTTC. Translated: CASSLEGLAGGYEQYF.

The J gene is TRBJ2-3, the V gene TRBV4-2; D remains unclear. Germline V gene sequence: CDR1 LGHNA, CDR2 YNFKEQ. The V end was cut by 2 bases, the J end by 1 base, with 19 bases between. The CDR3 totals 18 residues. The CDR3 protein is CASSQRLRLGDGTDTQYF. The CDR3 nucleotides read TGTGCCAGCAGCCAAAGGTTAAGGTTGGGTGATGGCACAGATACGCAGTATTTT.

This sequence joins TRBV6-6 and TRBJ2-1; D not certain. Trimming left V 5 bases short and J 3 bases short, with 14 bases between. Germline assignment: CDR1 MNHNY and CDR2 SVGAGI (reference sequence). The CDR3 has 15 amino acids. This CDR3 is CASSPIRIGYNEQFF. In DNA, the CDR3 is TGTGCCAGCAGTCCAATTCGGATCGGCTACAATGAGCAGTTCTTC.

The J gene is TRBJ2-7, the V gene TRBV12-3 or TRBV12-4; 10 positions agree with TRBD2. This CDR3 comprises 15 residues. Losses at the gene ends were 3 bases for V and 3 bases for J; bases not matched to a gene: 5. Here the CDR3 reads CASSFWTSGVYEQYF. CDR3 DNA sequence: TGTGCCAGCAGTTTCTGGACTAGCGGCGTCTACGAGCAGTACTTC.

The V and J genes are TRBV6-6 and TRBJ2-5; no clear D gene. Trimming stripped 2 bases from V and 11 bases from J, with 12 bases between. This CDR3 spans 12 amino acids. CDR1 and CDR2 (germline): MNHNY, SVGAGI (reference sequence). The CDR3 sequence: CASSYDGVEQYF. In nucleotides, the CDR3 is TGTGCCAGCAGTTACGACGGCGTTGAGCAGTACTTC.

The V call is TRBV4-2, the J call TRBJ1-6; D is ambiguous. The V gene's germline CDR1 is LGHNA and CDR2 YNFKEQ. The CDR3 runs to 18 residues. Trimming removed 0 bases from V and 0 bases from J, with 12 bases in between. The CDR3 protein is CASSQDDRASSYNSPLHF. The CDR3 bases are TGTGCCAGCAGCCAAGACGACCGGGCTAGCTCCTATAATTCACCCCTCCACTTT.

This clonotype was seen a handful of times. The CDR3 sequence is CASSVVPLAGTSYNEQFF. The CDR3 DNA is TGTGCCAGCAGCGTAGTTCCCTTAGCGGGGACCTCCTACAATGAGCAGTTCTTC. The chain joins TRBV9 to TRBJ2-1; 8 bases agree with TRBD2. The ends lost 0 bases at V and 0 bases at J; junction bases unmatched: 8. Germline values: CDR1 SGDLS, CDR2 YYNGEE. The CDR3 covers 18 residues.

The rearrangement uses TRBV12-3 or TRBV12-4 and TRBJ2-5; D is uncertain. This CDR3 has 14 residues. Trimming pared 5 bases from V and 4 bases from J, leaving 14 bases between. The CDR3 DNA reads as TGTGCCAGCAGTCCCGGGTTTAGAGGAGAGACCCAGTACTTC. It is translated as CASSPGFRGETQYF.

The V call is TRBV5-6, the J call TRBJ2-3; D is unclear. Trimming removed 2 bases at V and 6 bases at J, with 13 bases between. The CDR3 covers 14 residues. Germline V lookup: CDR1 SGHDT, CDR2 YYEEEE. Here the CDR3 reads CASSFLNSVDTQYF. The CDR3 DNA follows: TGTGCCAGCAGCTTTTTGAATTCCGTGGATACGCAGTATTTT.

The sample holds a few counts of this clonotype. The chain uses TRBV24-1 and TRBJ2-1, with 8 bases fitting TRBD1. CDR1 is KGHDR, CDR2 SFDVKD, per germline. There are 16 residues in the CDR3. Unmatched junction bases numbered 8, after V lost 1 base and J lost 7 bases. As DNA, the CDR3 is TGTGCCACCAGTGATTTAGGGACAGGCAGCTGGAATGAGCAGTTCTTC. Translation: CATSDLGTGSWNEQFF.

This chain uses TRBV28 with TRBJ1-6, with a tentative D call TRBD1 (6 bases). Germline V gene sequence: CDR1 MDHEN, CDR2 SYDVKM. This CDR3 spans 15 amino acids. The V gene lost 2 bases and the J gene lost 5 bases, with 10 bases spanning the gap. The CDR3 protein is CASSLSQGHNSPLHF. CDR3 DNA: TGTGCCAGCAGTTTAAGTCAGGGGCATAATTCACCCCTCCACTTT.

This clonotype was observed a handful of times. The chain uses TRBV7-2 and TRBJ2-7; unclear D gene. Germline assignment: CDR1 SGHTA and CDR2 FQGNSA. The CDR3 is made up of 13 amino acids. V dropped 1 base and J dropped 7 bases, with 11 bases sitting between them. CDR3: CASSLEDLREQYF. In DNA, the CDR3 is TGTGCCAGCAGCTTAGAGGACCTCAGGGAGCAGTACTTC.

This clonotype has more than one count but fewer than ten. CDR3 sequence (DNA): TGTGCCAGCAGTTTCGTGGGCGGGGAGACCCAGTACTTC. As protein: CASSFVGGETQYF. V is TRBV12-3 or TRBV12-4 and J is TRBJ2-5; D may be TRBD2 (5 bases). The CDR3 sequence is 13 residues long. Trimming shortened V by 3 bases and J by 5 bases, and 10 bases separated the two germline ends.

V is TRBV27 and J is TRBJ2-5; D tentatively reads TRBD1 or TRBD2 (5 bases each). The tail of the sequence fits TRBJ2-7 better, so the J call may be wrong. Germline-derived CDR1 and CDR2 are MNHEY and SMNVEV (reference sequence). The CDR3 is 15 amino acids. CDR3 residues: CASSLIGTPGYEQYF. CDR3 sequence (DNA): TGTGCCAGCAGTTTAATAGGGACCCCTGGGTACGAGCAGTACTTC.

The rearrangement joins TRBV9 to TRBJ2-1; the D call may be TRBD1 or TRBD2 (5 bases each). Between the trimmed V and J ends, which lost 4 bases and 0 bases, there was a span of 14 bases. CDR1 and CDR2 from the germline V gene are SGDLS and YYNGEE. CDR3 size: 16 residues. The chain's CDR3 is CASSFRDASSYNEQFF. The CDR3 bases are TGTGCCAGCAGCTTCCGGGACGCCAGCTCCTACAATGAGCAGTTCTTC.

Worth noting for this clonotype: One end of the junction is discordant with germline, which a read error may explain. This rearrangement joins TRBV27 to TRBJ2-7; TRBD2 is a possible D gene (5 bases). This CDR3 is 14 amino acids long. Germline V gene lookup returns CDR1 MNHEY and CDR2 SMNVEV (reference sequence). In DNA, the CDR3 is TGTGTCAGCAGTTTTTCTCGGACTGATTACGAGCAGTACTTC. It translates to CVSSFSRTDYEQYF.

The chain is built from TRBV7-8 and TRBJ1-1, with 8 bases matching TRBD1. The ends lost 2 bases at V and 1 base at J; junction bases unmatched: 3. There are 15 residues in the CDR3. CDR1 and CDR2 (germline): SGHVS, FQNEAQ. DNA of the CDR3: TGTGCCAGCAGCTTACCCGACAGGGGGAACACTGAAGCTTTCTTT. Translating gives CASSLPDRGNTEAFF.

This clonotype has only a few counts. CDR3 protein: CASSLGDSRAEGYTF. CDR3 sequence (DNA): TGTGCCAGCAGTTTAGGGGATAGCAGGGCTGAGGGCTACACCTTC. The rearrangement links TRBV12-3 or TRBV12-4 to TRBJ1-2; possible D gene TRBD1, 5 bases. V lost 1 base and J lost 8, with 17 bases in between. The CDR3 extends over 15 amino acids.

The chain recombines TRBV7-2 with TRBJ1-2; TRBD1 might be the D (5 bases). The germline V and J ends were trimmed by 1 base and 8 bases, with 14 bases remaining between them. This CDR3 comprises 14 residues. Germline V gene lookup returns CDR1 SGHTA and CDR2 FQGNSA. CDR3 sequence: CASSLVGEDVGYTF. The CDR3 nucleotides read TGTGCCAGCAGCTTAGTAGGGGAGGATGTAGGCTACACCTTC. The variable domain in full, completed from reference TRBV7-2 and TRBJ1-2, reads GAGVSQSPSNKVTEKGKDVELRCDPISGHTALYWYRQSLGQGLEFLIYFQGNSAPDKSGLPSDRFSAERTGGSVSTLTIQRTQQEDSAVYLCASSLVGEDVGYTFGSGTRLTVV.

The rearrangement links TRBV5-1 to TRBJ2-1; 9 nucleotides agree with TRBD2. CDR1 and CDR2 from the germline V gene are SGHRS and YFSETQ. The CDR3 has 15 amino acids. With 3 bases clipped from V and 5 bases from J, the junction kept 6 bases outside the gene matches. This CDR3 is CASSWNSGGNNEQFF. CDR3 in DNA: TGCGCCAGCAGCTGGAATAGCGGGGGTAACAATGAGCAGTTCTTC.

This clonotype appeared a few times. This chain joins TRBV28 and TRBJ2-3; no reliable D call. This CDR3 contains 11 residues. Germline CDR1 MDHEN, CDR2 SYDVKM. V dropped 3 bases and J dropped 8 bases, with 6 bases sitting between them. CDR3 nucleotides: TGTGCCAGCAGTTTGGTCCGTACGCAGTATTTT. Its protein product is CASSLVRTQYF.

This clonotype showed up just a few times. The gene calls are TRBV4-2 and TRBJ2-1; perhaps TRBD1 as D (6 bases). The ends were cut back, 5 bases at V and 8 bases at J, with 19 bases in the middle. This CDR3 region has 15 residues. Germline CDR1 is LGHNA and CDR2 is YNFKEQ. CDR3: CASSKSLGAGDEQFF. DNA of the CDR3: TGTGCCAGCAGCAAGTCTTTGGGGGCCGGGGATGAGCAGTTCTTC.

The chain uses TRBV10-3 and TRBJ2-3; D remains unclear. The CDR3 is 13 amino acids. The V gene's germline CDR1 is ENHRY and CDR2 SYGVKD. Trimming removed 2 bases from V and 5 bases from J, with 8 bases in between. CDR3 amino acids: CAISEGALDTQYF. CDR3 nucleotides: TGTGCCATCAGTGAGGGAGCCCTAGATACGCAGTATTTT.

This clonotype has a handful of counts. This rearrangement joins TRBV7-2 to TRBJ2-7, with D perhaps being TRBD1 or TRBD2 (5 bases each). The CDR3 covers 13 residues. Between the trimmed V and J ends, which lost 5 bases and 7 bases, there was a span of 15 bases. The germline V gene has CDR1 SGHTA and CDR2 FQGNSA. This CDR3 is CASSRDGVLEQYF. The CDR3 bases are TGTGCCAGCAGCCGGGACGGGGTATTGGAGCAGTACTTC. Drawing the rest from reference TRBV7-2 and TRBJ2-7, the complete variable domain is GAGVSQSPSNKVTEKGKDVELRCDPISGHTALYWYRQSLGQGLEFLIYFQGNSAPDKSGLPSDRFSAERTGGSVSTLTIQRTQQEDSAVYLCASSRDGVLEQYFGPGTRLTVT.

This clonotype was detected only a few times. At one boundary the junction diverges from the germline segment, which might be a read error. The genes are TRBV7-2 and TRBJ2-1; D uncertain. There are 16 residues in the CDR3. Germline V gene data show CDR1 as SGHTA and CDR2 as FQGNSA. The CDR3 coding sequence is TGTGCCAGCAGCTATGCCTCTACAAGCTCCTGCAATGAGCAGTTCTTC. Translated: CASSYASTSSCNEQFF.

V gene TRBV2 combines with J gene TRBJ2-5; D gene uncertain. The CDR3 contains 14 residues. Trimming took 5 bases from V and 2 from J, leaving 12 bases between them. The germline gives CDR1 SNHLY, CDR2 FYNNEI. CDR3 DNA sequence: TGTGCCAGCAGTATGGTCTATGGGCAAGAGACCCAGTACTTC. Translation: CASSMVYGQETQYF.

This clonotype was seen only a few times. This chain connects TRBV3-1 to TRBJ2-5, with D unresolved. The CDR3 has 12 residues. With 2 bases removed from V and 11 bases from J, the gap between germline ends came to 12 bases. CDR1 and CDR2 (germline): LGHDT, YNNKEL (reference sequence). CDR3 sequence: CASSQWAERQYF. The CDR3 coding sequence is TGTGCCAGCAGCCAATGGGCAGAACGGCAGTACTTC.